The rows below give T cell receptor beta chains drawn from one sample of a study of OX40 agonist ivuxolimab in advanced cancers. Data came from immunoSEQ multiplex PCR; TCRdb stores just in-frame clones and leaves some out. The table shows about 69,000 clones, with more than 75% occurring only once. The input for sequencing was CD4+ or CD8+ T cells sorted from blood, taken in a trial of the OX40 agonist ivuxolimab. Receptors originate from an adult with an advanced solid tumor such as melanoma, head and neck, liver or kidney cancer. Each CDR3 is given with its conserved first and last residue. D genes are given only for firm matches. For some rows the clone size is stated as once, few or many, or as a class when expanded; others skip it.

J gene | V gene | D gene | clone size | CDR3 protein | CDR3 DNA
TRBJ1-6 | TRBV27 | . | . | CASSSYRDTPLHF | TGTGCCAGCAGTTCTTACAGGGATACACCCCTCCACTTT
TRBJ1-2 | TRBV30 | . | . | CASKDRNYGYTF | TGTGCCTCAAAGGATCGGAACTATGGCTACACCTTC
TRBJ1-1 | TRBV7-6 | . | . | CASSLRADTEAFF | TGTGCCAGCAGCTTGAGAGCGGACACTGAAGCTTTCTTT
TRBJ1-6 | TRBV5-6 | . | . | CASSLALDPRGALHF | TGTGCCAGCAGCTTGGCCCTGGACCCGAGGGGGGCCCTCCACTTT
TRBJ2-1 | TRBV29-1 | . | . | CSVDGSAYNEQFF | TGCAGCGTTGATGGCAGTGCCTACAATGAGCAGTTCTTC
TRBJ1-5 | TRBV19 | . | once | CASSMIQGALFSEPQHF | TGTGCCAGTAGTATGATTCAAGGGGCCCTTTTTTCAGAGCCCCAGCATTTT
TRBJ1-4 | TRBV30 | . | . | CAWSVKVNEKLFF | TGTGCCTGGAGTGTAAAAGTTAATGAAAAACTGTTTTTT
TRBJ1-5 | TRBV5-8 | TRBD1 | . | CASSQWDRPNQPQHF | TGTGCCAGCAGCCAATGGGACAGGCCCAATCAGCCCCAGCATTTT
TRBJ2-2 | TRBV9 | TRBD2 | . | CASSVEALLAGGRNTGELFF | TGTGCCAGCAGCGTAGAAGCATTACTAGCGGGAGGGAGGAACACCGGGGAGCTGTTTTTT
TRBJ1-4 | TRBV20-1 | TRBD1 | . | CSWDSHEKLFF | TGCAGTTGGGACAGCCATGAAAAACTGTTTTTT
TRBJ1-1 | TRBV11-1 | . | . | CASSFQTNTEAFF | TGTGCCAGCAGTTTTCAAACGAACACTGAAGCTTTCTTT
TRBJ1-1 | TRBV5-1 | TRBD1 | . | CASSSQGVNTEAFF | TGCGCCAGCAGCTCACAGGGGGTGAACACTGAAGCTTTCTTT
TRBJ1-1 | TRBV6-5 | . | . | CASSLRRNTEAFF | TGTGCCAGCAGCTTACGACGGAACACTGAAGCTTTCTTT
TRBJ2-1 | TRBV5-1 | TRBD2 | . | CASSLGLASYNEQFF | TGCGCCAGCAGCTTGGGACTAGCGTCCTACAATGAGCAGTTCTTC
TRBJ1-2 | TRBV6-5 | TRBD1 | . | CASSIQGAGGYTF | TGTGCCAGCAGCATACAGGGGGCGGGTGGCTACACCTTC
TRBJ2-7 | TRBV4-3 | TRBD1 | . | CASSYRQGVLFEQYF | TGCGCCAGCAGCTATCGACAGGGGGTTTTGTTCGAGCAGTACTTC